The present entry profiles one TCR beta chain with its context. This same CDR3 is encoded by further DNA sequences in the sample. This sample was taken from a study of shared clonotypes between healthy human individuals. As for the study in general: Three CD4 naive, three CD4 memory, two CD8 naive and one CD8 memory plate were used per donor.

The CDR3 is made up of 16 amino acids. V lost 0 bases and J 4 bases, leaving 13 bases between the germline ends. Germline lookup yields CDR1 MNHEY and CDR2 SVGAGI. In the naive CD8 group, cells lacked CD45RO and were positively selected for CCR7, so terminally differentiated effector memory CD45RA+ cells were left out. Data came from immunoSEQ multiplex PCR; TCRdb stores just in-frame clones and leaves some out. The data show about 1,900,000 clones, just under 95% seen once. This clonotype was obtained from a man between 18 and 29 years old in good health. The rearrangement links TRBV6-5 to TRBJ2-1, with D perhaps matching TRBD1 (5 bases). Material for sequencing was naive CD8+ T cells sorted from blood. The chain's CDR3 is CASSYSIGEAYNEQFF. CDR3 DNA: TGTGCCAGCAGTTACTCGATAGGGGAAGCGTACAATGAGCAGTTCTTC.